This TCR beta chain was profiled in a study of neurological immune-mediated disorders. This clonotype came up many times. V lost 4 bases and J 9 bases, leaving 10 bases between the germline ends. CDR1 is MNHNS and CDR2 is SASEGT in the germline V gene. This CDR3 spans 12 amino acids. From the 5' RACE reads, TCRdb called clonotypes with MiXCR, one entry per CDR3 protein. The data contain about 58,000 distinct CDR3 sequences, 3% to 3.5% of them singletons. The sequenced sample was PBMCs. The sequence was collected from a woman aged 60-70 years with multiple sclerosis. The chain couples TRBV6-1 to TRBJ1-5; the D is unclear. The CDR3 is CASSAGGGPQHF. Here the CDR3 DNA reads TGTGCCAGCAGTGCGGGAGGAGGGCCCCAGCATTTT.